This is a list of T cell receptor beta chains from one sample in a study of T cells in Graves' hyperthyroidism and ophthalmopathy. MiXCR, run by TCRdb on the multiplex PCR reads, gives a single entry per CDR3 protein. The sample has roughly 710,000 distinct CDR3 sequences, 35% seen once; the top ten hold less than 35%. The sequencing sample was made of blood. These receptors were collected from a woman aged 40 to 50 with Graves' hyperthyroidism. Both conserved end residues are part of each CDR3. A D gene is named only where the DNA matches it firmly. The size of a clone is reported for some rows only, either as once, few or many, or as a class for expanded clones.

J: TRBJ2-7; size: .; D: TRBD1; V: TRBV25-1; DNA: TGTGCCAGCAGTTCGCATCCAGGGGGAAACTACGAGCAGTACTTC; CDR3: CASSSHPGGNYEQYF
J: TRBJ1-5; size: many; D: .; V: TRBV12-3/TRBV12-4; DNA: TGTGCCAGCAGTACGGGGAGGGATCAGCCCCAGCATTTT; CDR3: CASSTGRDQPQHF
J: TRBJ1-2; size: few; D: .; V: TRBV11-2; DNA: TGTGCCAGCAGCTTAGGTGGCAGGGGTTATCACTATGGCTACACCTTC; CDR3: CASSLGGRGYHYGYTF
J: TRBJ2-7; size: .; D: TRBD2; V: TRBV6-5; DNA: TGTGCCAGCAGTACCAATAGCGGGAAGACCGTATACGAGCAGTACTTC; CDR3: CASSTNSGKTVYEQYF
J: TRBJ2-6; size: .; D: .; V: TRBV9; DNA: TGTGCCAGCAGCGTAAAGGTGTCAGGGGCCAACGTCCTGACTTTC; CDR3: CASSVKVSGANVLTF
J: TRBJ1-6; size: many; D: TRBD1; V: TRBV7-2; DNA: TGTGCCAGCAGCTCCTCCGGGACAGGGGGCGCTTATTCACCCCTCCACTTT; CDR3: CASSSSGTGGAYSPLHF
J: TRBJ1-1; size: few; D: TRBD1; V: TRBV7-3; DNA: TGTGCCAGCAGCGTATCCGAGGGGGCGGCGGGGTCTGAAGCTTTCTTT; CDR3: CASSVSEGAAGSEAFF
J: TRBJ2-5; size: many; D: .; V: TRBV7-2; DNA: TGTGCCAGCAGCCATTTCCCCCCAGGAAGGGGGGGAGAGACCCAGTACTTC; CDR3: CASSHFPPGRGGETQYF
J: TRBJ1-1; size: .; D: .; V: TRBV7-9; DNA: TGTGCCGGCCGATGGGAGGGGCAGAACACTGAAGCTTTCTTT; CDR3: CAGRWEGQNTEAFF
J: TRBJ1-2; size: few; D: TRBD1; V: TRBV6-5; DNA: TGTGCCAGCAGTTACACTACAGGGGGTGGCTACACCTTC; CDR3: CASSYTTGGGYTF
J: TRBJ1-6; size: .; D: TRBD1; V: TRBV7-9; DNA: TGTGCCAGCAGCTCTAGGCGACAGGGTAATTCACCCCTCCACTTT; CDR3: CASSSRRQGNSPLHF
J: TRBJ1-5; size: once; D: .; V: TRBV19; DNA: TGTGCCAGTAGGACTTTAGAGGAGTGGCAGCCCCAGCATTTT; CDR3: CASRTLEEWQPQHF
J: TRBJ2-5; size: .; D: TRBD1; V: TRBV7-9; DNA: TGTGCCAGCAGCTGGGGGACAGGGTCGCAAGAGACCCAGTACTTC; CDR3: CASSWGTGSQETQYF
J: TRBJ2-5; size: many; D: .; V: TRBV2; DNA: TGTGCCAGCAGTGAACAGGGACCAGAGACCCAGTACTTC; CDR3: CASSEQGPETQYF
J: TRBJ1-2; size: many; D: .; V: TRBV7-2; DNA: TGTGCCAGCAGCTCCAGTCCCTGGACTGGTGGCTACACCTTC; CDR3: CASSSSPWTGGYTF
J: TRBJ2-2; size: few; D: TRBD1; V: TRBV2; DNA: TGTGCCAGCAGTGAAAGGACAGGGGGAATCGGGGAGCTGTTTTTT; CDR3: CASSERTGGIGELFF
J: TRBJ2-7; size: .; D: .; V: TRBV20-1; DNA: TGCAGTGCTAGAGACCCCCAGGCAGGGGACGTATGGGAGCAGTACTTC; CDR3: CSARDPQAGDVWEQYF
J: TRBJ2-7; size: few; D: TRBD2; V: TRBV7-9; DNA: TGTGCCAGCAGTTTTGGTGGACTAGCGGGAGGCGAGCAGTACTTC; CDR3: CASSFGGLAGGEQYF
J: TRBJ1-5; size: many; D: .; V: TRBV2; DNA: TGTGCCAGCAGTGAACCCCAGGGGTGGCAGCCCCAGCATTTT; CDR3: CASSEPQGWQPQHF
J: TRBJ2-2; size: .; D: .; V: TRBV2; DNA: TGTGCCAGCAGTTACGGCCGGACCGGGGAGCTGTTTTTT; CDR3: CASSYGRTGELFF
J: TRBJ1-5; size: many; D: .; V: TRBV24-1; DNA: TGTGCCACCAGTGATGGGACCGTGGATCAGCCCCAGCATTTT; CDR3: CATSDGTVDQPQHF
J: TRBJ2-5; size: many; D: TRBD2; V: TRBV7-9; DNA: TGTGCCAGCAGCTTAGTTGGGCTCCGGGGGGCCCAGTACTTC; CDR3: CASSLVGLRGAQYF
J: TRBJ1-2; size: many; D: .; V: TRBV7-2; DNA: TGTGCCAGCAGCTCCAGGGTAGAGAACTATGGCTACACCTTC; CDR3: CASSSRVENYGYTF
J: TRBJ1-1; size: .; D: TRBD1; V: TRBV2; DNA: TGTGCCAGCAGTGGGGGGACAGGGCGAGCTTTCTTT; CDR3: CASSGGTGRAFF
J: TRBJ2-7; size: .; D: .; V: TRBV7-2; DNA: TGTGCCAGCAGTTCTTACGGACTTGCAAGCTCCTACGAGCAGTACTTC; CDR3: CASSSYGLASSYEQYF
J: TRBJ2-3; size: .; D: .; V: TRBV7-9; DNA: TGTGCCAGCAGCTTCCCCCCCACAGATACGCAGTATTTT; CDR3: CASSFPPTDTQYF
J: TRBJ2-3; size: .; D: .; V: TRBV24-1; DNA: TGTGCCACCAGTGAAGATAGCTTGCTATACACAGATACGCAGTATTTT; CDR3: CATSEDSLLYTDTQYF
J: TRBJ2-7; size: many; D: TRBD2; V: TRBV20-1; DNA: TGCAGTGCTAGACTCCTAGCGGGAGGATGGGAGCAGTACTTC; CDR3: CSARLLAGGWEQYF
J: TRBJ1-1; size: .; D: .; V: TRBV19; DNA: TGTGCCAGCAGTTTCCAGGTCAGTACTGAAGCTTTCTTT; CDR3: CASSFQVSTEAFF